Each of the 28 T cell receptor beta chains below was sequenced from the same sample in a study of OX40 agonist ivuxolimab in advanced cancers. Measured with immunoSEQ multiplex PCR; TCRdb has only the in-frame clones, and not every one. Here the sample spans 35,000 to 50,000 clones, 82% being singletons. Sequencing was performed on CD4+ or CD8+ T cells sorted from blood, taken in a trial of the OX40 agonist ivuxolimab. The origin of the receptors is an adult with an advanced solid tumor such as melanoma, head and neck, liver or kidney cancer.

The chain recombines TRBV7-6 with TRBJ1-2, with 7 bases aligning to TRBD1. V lost 5 bases and J lost 5; bases outside the gene matches: 17. CDR1 is SGHVS and CDR2 is FNYEAQ in the germline V gene. The CDR3 is 17 amino acids. CDR3 sequence reads: CASSGLGQYDPFYGYTF. DNA for the CDR3: TGTGCCAGCAGCGGACTGGGACAGTACGATCCCTTTTATGGCTACACCTTC.

The chain has TRBV6-5 and TRBJ2-7; 9 bases match TRBD2. The CDR3 sequence is 16 residues long. The ends lost 0 bases at V and 3 bases at J; junction bases unmatched: 6. Germline V gene sequence: CDR1 MNHEY, CDR2 SVGAGI. Here the CDR3 reads CASSYSGSGSHYEQYF. The CDR3, as DNA: TGTGCCAGCAGTTACTCGGGTAGCGGGAGCCACTACGAGCAGTACTTC.

V and J are TRBV5-1 and TRBJ2-2; D possibly matches TRBD1 or TRBD2 (6 bases each). V lost 1 base and J lost 7, with 14 bases in between. This CDR3 region has 15 residues. Germline loops: CDR1 SGHRS, CDR2 YFSETQ. The CDR3 here is CASSLSGGVGGELFF. The CDR3 DNA reads TGCGCCAGCAGCTTGTCCGGGGGCGTAGGCGGGGAGCTGTTTTTT.

This chain links TRBV20-1 with TRBJ1-2; D is unclear. The CDR3 covers 11 residues. Germline V CDR1 and CDR2: DFQATT, SNEGSKA (reference sequence). Trimming left V 2 bases short and J 4 bases short, with 5 bases between. The CDR3 protein is CSARLPYGYTF. The CDR3 DNA follows: TGCAGTGCTAGACTACCCTATGGCTACACCTTC.

V usage is TRBV5-1 and J usage is TRBJ2-7, with TRBD1 matching over 7 bases. The V gene's germline CDR1 is SGHRS and CDR2 YFSETQ. Trimming cost V 7 bases and J 3 bases; bases outside gene matches: 10. CDR3 length: 14 amino acids. The CDR3: CASVLQTGDYEQYF. In nucleotides, the CDR3 is TGCGCCAGCGTCCTCCAAACAGGGGACTACGAGCAGTACTTC. The variable domain in full, completed from reference TRBV5-1 and TRBJ2-7, reads KAGVTQTPRYLIKTRGQQVTLSCSPISGHRSVSWYQQTPGQGLQFLFEYFSETQRNKGNFPGRFSGRQFSNSRSEMNVSTLELGDSALYLCASVLQTGDYEQYFGPGTRLTVT.

The V call is TRBV12-1, the J call TRBJ1-1. TRBV12-1 is assigned pseudogene status. This CDR3 is 16 amino acids long. The CDR3 bases are TGTGCCAGCAGCTTTTCAACCCCTCGGGGGGGCACTGAAGCTTTCTTT. Protein product: CASSFSTPRGGTEAFF.

V and J are TRBV4-3 and TRBJ2-3; D gene ambiguous. V lost 0 bases, J lost 6 bases, and 16 bases lay in between. The germline CDR1 and CDR2 sequences are LGHNA and YSLEER. The CDR3 spans 16 residues. CDR3 bases: TGCGCCAGCAGCCAAGAAAACAGTGACCCATCGGATACGCAGTATTTT. Protein: CASSQENSDPSDTQYF.

This clone came up a few times. The chain recombines TRBV28 with TRBJ2-7; D is perhaps TRBD1 (5 bases). Germline CDR1 is MDHEN and CDR2 is SYDVKM. The CDR3 consists of 14 residues. The V end was cut by 5 bases, the J end by 7 bases, with 18 bases between. DNA for the CDR3: TGTGCCAGCAGTCCATCCAAGGGGTTTGGAGAGCAGTACTTC. This sequence encodes CASSPSKGFGEQYF.

The V and J genes are TRBV10-3 and TRBJ1-2; tentative D call: TRBD1 (6 bases). Per germline, CDR1 ENHRY and CDR2 SYGVKD. This CDR3 has 15 residues. Trimming took off 4 bases at V and 5 bases at J, with 17 bases between the two ends. The CDR3 is CAISGGAGDGYGYTF. CDR3 DNA: TGTGCCATCAGTGGAGGGGCAGGGGACGGATATGGCTACACCTTC.

The rearrangement joins TRBV9 to TRBJ1-2, with TRBD1 matching over 7 bases. CDR3 length: 18 residues. Germline V gene data show CDR1 as SGDLS and CDR2 as YYNGEE. Losses at the gene ends were 0 bases for V and 4 bases for J; bases not matched to a gene: 15. The CDR3 loop reads CASSVAGVEGAKFYGYTF. DNA of the CDR3: TGTGCCAGCAGCGTAGCAGGAGTGGAGGGGGCGAAGTTCTATGGCTACACCTTC. Using reference TRBV9 and TRBJ1-2 for the parts outside the CDR3, the full variable domain is DSGVTQTPKHLITATGQRVTLRCSPRSGDLSVYWYQQSLDQGLQFLIQYYNGEERAKGNILERFSAQQFPDLHSELNLSSLELGDSALYFCASSVAGVEGAKFYGYTFGSGTRLTVV.

V is TRBV5-1 and J is TRBJ1-6, with D perhaps TRBD1 (5 bases). Trimming took off 5 bases at V and 6 bases at J, with 6 bases between the two ends. The CDR3 spans 12 residues. Germline loops: CDR1 SGHRS, CDR2 YFSETQ. CDR3 nucleotide sequence: TGCGCCAGCAGGGACACTAATTCACCCCTCCACTTT. Translation gives CASRDTNSPLHF.

The rearrangement uses TRBV5-4 and TRBJ2-2, with 13 bases lining up with TRBD2. Germline values: CDR1 SGHNT, CDR2 YYREEE (reference sequence). J lost 2 bases, V lost 4 bases, and 8 bases had no gene match. This CDR3 is built from 18 residues. The CDR3 DNA follows: TGTGCCAGCAGCCCCCCGACTAGCGGGGGGCCTAACACCGGGGAGCTGTTTTTT. Translating gives CASSPPTSGGPNTGELFF.

The chain has TRBV9 and TRBJ2-2; TRBD2 is a possible D gene (5 bases). In germline, CDR1 is SGDLS, CDR2 YYNGEE. V lost 0 bases to trimming and J lost 5 bases, with 11 bases between them. The CDR3 is 15 residues long. This CDR3 reads CASSVVGGGTGELFF. The CDR3 bases are TGTGCCAGCAGCGTAGTGGGTGGCGGGACCGGGGAGCTGTTTTTT. Together with reference TRBV9 and TRBJ2-2, the CDR3 gives the full variable domain: DSGVTQTPKHLITATGQRVTLRCSPRSGDLSVYWYQQSLDQGLQFLIQYYNGEERAKGNILERFSAQQFPDLHSELNLSSLELGDSALYFCASSVVGGGTGELFFGEGSRLTVL.

The V gene is TRBV10-3, the J gene TRBJ1-5; unclear D gene. V lost 5 bases, J lost 4 bases, and 9 bases lay in between. The length of the CDR3 is 13 residues. The V gene's germline CDR1 is ENHRY and CDR2 SYGVKD. The CDR3 region is CAISTGKNQPQHF. CDR3 DNA: TGTGCCATCAGTACGGGGAAGAATCAGCCCCAGCATTTT.

The rearrangement joins TRBV29-1 to TRBJ2-3; D not certain. The V end was cut by 5 bases, the J end by 0 bases, with 15 bases between. The CDR3 runs to 15 residues. Germline values: CDR1 SQVTM, CDR2 ANQGSEA. DNA for the CDR3: TGCAGCGTTCGGCCCCAGCTCGCAAGCACAGATACGCAGTATTTT. It yields the protein CSVRPQLASTDTQYF.

The chain employs TRBV5-8 and TRBJ1-2; D is uncertain. Germline V CDR1 and CDR2: SGHTS, YDEGEE. This CDR3 has 13 residues. The ends were cut back, 0 bases at V and 8 bases at J, with 11 bases in the middle. The CDR3 reads CASSLAKSSGYTF. DNA of the CDR3: TGTGCCAGCAGCTTGGCCAAATCCTCAGGCTACACCTTC.

This clone was counted once. The chain couples TRBV6-5 to TRBJ2-7, with 7 nucleotides matching TRBD1. Trimming at V came to 2 bases and at J to 2 bases, leaving 6 bases not matched to a gene. CDR1 and CDR2 from the germline V gene are MNHEY and SVGAGI. The CDR3 covers 15 residues. The CDR3 DNA reads as TGTGCCAGCAGTTACCGGGACAGAGCAACCTACGAGCAGTACTTC. Protein sequence: CASSYRDRATYEQYF.

This chain links TRBV7-9 with TRBJ1-2; maybe TRBD1 (5 bases). Germline-derived CDR1 and CDR2 are SEHNR and FQNEAQ (reference sequence). V was cut by 7 bases and J by 8 bases, with 23 bases left in between. The CDR3 spans 15 residues. The CDR3 spells CASNPGMEGLLGYTF. The DNA for the CDR3 is TGTGCCAGCAACCCGGGGATGGAGGGGCTATTAGGCTACACCTTC.

The chain couples TRBV6-1 to TRBJ1-2; 9 bases align to TRBD1. V trimming: 0 bases; J trimming: 5 bases; junction bases outside the gene matches: 4. Germline CDR1 MNHNS, CDR2 SASEGT. This CDR3 is built from 15 residues. The CDR3 nucleotides are TGTGCCAGCAGTGAAGCGTCAGGACAGGGGTATGGCTACACCTTC. This sequence encodes CASSEASGQGYGYTF.

The V call is TRBV6-4, the J call TRBJ2-2, with a tentative D call TRBD2 (6 bases). Per germline, CDR1 MRHNA and CDR2 SNTAGT. V shed 6 bases and J shed 4 bases, with 12 bases lying between them. The CDR3 length is 14 residues. Here the CDR3 DNA reads TGTGCCAGCAGCACCGGGACTCGCACCGGGGAGCTGTTTTTT. The encoded protein is CASSTGTRTGELFF.

The chain links TRBV4-2 to TRBJ1-3; D is unresolved. Per germline, CDR1 LGHNA and CDR2 YNFKEQ. Deletions cut 1 base from V and 2 bases from J, with 9 bases between. The CDR3 runs to 15 residues. The CDR3: CASSQAMGTGNTIYF. The CDR3 DNA reads as TGTGCCAGCAGCCAAGCTATGGGGACTGGAAACACCATATATTTT.

Only one count was recorded for this clone. J is TRBJ2-1 and V is TRBV5-1, with 12 nucleotides matching TRBD2. After removal of 3 bases from V and 0 bases from J, the junction contained 16 bases not matched to a gene. The CDR3 is 21 residues long. Germline values: CDR1 SGHRS, CDR2 YFSETQ. The CDR3 nucleotides are TGCGCCAGCAGCTGGATCTCCGGACTAGCGGGGAGGGGAGGCTCCTACAATGAGCAGTTCTTC. It translates to CASSWISGLAGRGGSYNEQFF.

The chain uses TRBV6-5 and TRBJ1-5, with D tentatively TRBD1 (5 bases). The CDR3 length is 11 residues. The germline V and J ends were trimmed by 8 bases and 4 bases, with 6 bases remaining between them. Germline CDR1 and CDR2: MNHEY and SVGAGI. The CDR3 DNA reads as TGTGCCAGCGGACAAAATCAGCCCCAGCATTTT. Translation gives CASGQNQPQHF.

The chain uses TRBV10-1 and TRBJ1-6; no reliable D call. Trimming cost V 10 bases and J 0 bases, with 16 bases left between them. The CDR3 totals 16 residues. Germline V gene data show CDR1 as WNHNN and CDR2 as SYGVQD (reference sequence). For the CDR3, the DNA is TGCGCCAACGATGACTTTAAGAGCTCCTATAATTCACCCCTCCACTTT. Protein sequence: CANDDFKSSYNSPLHF.

The genes are TRBV4-3 and TRBJ1-1, with D maybe TRBD1 (6 bases). Germline CDR1 reads LGHNA; CDR2 reads YSLEER. CDR3 size: 17 residues. V lost 0 bases to trimming and J lost 4 bases, with 18 bases between them. The chain's CDR3 is CASSQDPGAQGRTEAFF. The CDR3 DNA is TGCGCCAGCAGCCAAGATCCTGGGGCCCAGGGGCGCACTGAAGCTTTCTTT.

This clone was counted only a few times. The chain couples TRBV10-3 to TRBJ2-7; 10 bases match TRBD1. Germline V gene sequence: CDR1 ENHRY, CDR2 SYGVKD. CDR3 length: 16 amino acids. V lost 0 bases to trimming and J lost 4 bases; unmatched junction nucleotides: 6. CDR3 nucleotide sequence: TGTGCCATCAGTGAGTCGTGGGACAGGGGCGCTTACGAGCAGTACTTC. Protein product: CAISESWDRGAYEQYF.

A note on this clone: At one of its ends the junction is not consistent with the germline gene, which may arise from a read error. This CDR3 is also generated by other DNA sequences in the sample. CDR3 protein: CASSIAVSYEQYF. In DNA form, the CDR3 reads TGCGCCAGTAGTATAGCGGTTTCCTACGAGCAGTACTTC. V gene TRBV19 combines with J gene TRBJ2-7, with D perhaps TRBD2 (6 bases). This CDR3 comprises 13 residues. Germline CDR1 reads LNHDA; CDR2 reads SQIVND (reference sequence).

V usage is TRBV9 and J usage is TRBJ1-4, with D perhaps TRBD1 (5 bases). Germline CDR1 reads SGDLS; CDR2 reads YYNGEE. V lost 4 bases, J lost 5 bases, and 15 bases lay in between. This CDR3 region has 15 residues. The CDR3 here is CASSSRQTQNEKLFF. The CDR3 bases are TGTGCCAGCAGCTCCCGACAGACGCAGAATGAAAAACTGTTTTTT.